This TCR beta chain was obtained from a study of T cell responses to AZD1222 COVID-19 vaccine. The repertoire was sequenced with immunoSEQ multiplex PCR; TCRdb's copy has only in-frame clones and lacks some. The sample contains under 200,000 clones, approximately 88% of which appear only once. Trimming cost V 0 bases and J 2 bases, with 8 bases left between them. The CDR3 length is 14 residues. CDR1 is MNHEY, CDR2 SVGAGI, per germline. The clonotype originates from an adult who received the AZD1222 COVID-19 vaccine. This specimen consisted of peripheral blood, obtained 28 days after the second AZD1222 dose. This chain links TRBV6-5 with TRBJ2-7; tentatively, D is TRBD1 (5 bases). CDR3 DNA: TGTGCCAGCAGTTACTCGACAGAAACCTACGAGCAGTACTTC. It encodes CASSYSTETYEQYF.